The sequence of this TCR beta chain was determined in a study of T cell clonotyping in hematopoietic cell transplantation. The study's findings and limits: Cells were unsorted, so CD4 and CD8 contributions were not separated.

Data came from immunoSEQ multiplex PCR; TCRdb stores just in-frame clones and leaves some out. The sample lists under 30,000 clones, approximately 80% seen once, with 6.8% in the top ten. This clone has only one observation. Its antigen is undetermined. Time point specified: recipient sample about 28 days before transplant, after cytoreduction. The germline CDR1 and CDR2 sequences are SGHAT and FQNNGV. The CDR3 runs to 15 residues. Trimming pared 0 bases from V and 5 bases from J, leaving 13 bases between. This TCR was recovered from a woman between 25 and 40 years old with chronic myeloid leukemia. Some clones in this sample may be carry-over from other donors' samples. The V gene is TRBV11-2, the J gene TRBJ1-1, with D perhaps matching TRBD1 (6 bases). Sequencing used peripheral blood mononuclear cells, obtained before stem cell transplant. This CDR3 reads CASSLDRGGFTEAFF. The CDR3 nucleotides read TGTGCCAGCAGCTTAGATCGAGGGGGGTTTACTGAAGCTTTCTTT.